This entry lists 9 T cell receptor beta chains sequenced from one sample in a study of early T cells in non-severe SARS-CoV-2 infection. Via MiXCR, TCRdb re-called the 5' RACE reads, giving one row per CDR3 protein. The repertoire has about 77,000 distinct CDR3 sequences, about 9.6% of them found once; the top ten carry about 4.8%. The sample was whole blood. The receptors shown here come from an adult who was a healthcare worker with PCR-confirmed SARS-CoV-2 infection or an uninfected control (not recorded which).

This clonotype was detected only a few times. The rearrangement links TRBV2 to TRBJ1-1; D ambiguous. The germline V and J ends were trimmed by 6 bases and 5 bases, with 13 bases remaining between them. The CDR3 sequence is 13 residues long. The V gene's germline CDR1 is SNHLY and CDR2 FYNNEI. CDR3 residues: CASSHPSTTEAFF. The DNA for the CDR3 is TGTGCCAGCAGCCACCCTTCTACTACTGAAGCTTTCTTT.

The chain carries TRBV6-2 or TRBV6-3 and TRBJ2-1, with 9 bases aligning to TRBD2. This CDR3 is built from 13 residues. After removal of 8 bases from V and 8 bases from J, the junction contained 7 bases not matched to a gene. Per the germline V gene, CDR1 is MNHEY and CDR2 is SVGEGT. CDR3 loop: CASGIAGVHEQFF. CDR3 sequence (DNA): TGTGCCAGCGGGATAGCGGGAGTCCATGAGCAGTTCTTC.

This clonotype was counted between two and nine times. This chain uses TRBV3-1 with TRBJ1-1, with 8 positions matching TRBD1. Germline V CDR1 and CDR2: LGHDT, YNNKEL (reference sequence). V gave up 7 bases and J gave up 4 bases; unmatched junction bases: 8. The CDR3 spans 14 residues. The CDR3 bases are TGTGCCAGCACCCGCGGACAGGGAGGCACTGAAGCTTTCTTT. This gives the protein CASTRGQGGTEAFF.

Comments on this clonotype: This CDR3 is missing its conserved last phenylalanine or tryptophan, likely due to a read error. CDR3: CASSLAQRTDTQYY. DNA of the CDR3: TGTGCCAGCAGCTTAGCCCAGCGCACAGATACGCAGTATTAT. The chain links TRBV7-9 to TRBJ2-3; the D is unclear. Trimming cost V 0 bases and J 1 base, with 5 bases left between them. The CDR3 runs to 14 residues. Germline CDR1 and CDR2: SEHNR and FQNEAQ (reference sequence).

In this sample, this clonotype turned up many times. The chain is built from TRBV20-1 and TRBJ2-7; 9 nucleotides match TRBD1. V was clipped by 3 bases and J by 4 bases; unmatched bases: 4. The CDR3 extends over 13 amino acids. Germline-derived CDR1 and CDR2 are DFQATT and SNEGSKA (reference sequence). CDR3 amino acids: CSARGTGRYEQYF. In DNA form, the CDR3 reads TGCAGTGCTAGGGGGACAGGGAGGTACGAGCAGTACTTC.

Many counts were recorded for this clonotype. The chain recombines TRBV14 with TRBJ2-6; D call uncertain. The CDR3 is 18 amino acids. V was trimmed by 4 bases and J by 0 bases, leaving 16 bases between them. In germline, CDR1 is SGHDN, CDR2 FVKESK. The CDR3 region is CASSPRRWTSSGANVLTF. The CDR3 bases are TGTGCCAGCAGCCCCCGTCGGTGGACCTCCTCTGGGGCCAACGTCCTGACTTTC.

In its sample, this clonotype was seen many times. The chain is built from TRBV7-6 and TRBJ1-1; D is possibly TRBD1 (5 bases). CDR1 and CDR2 from the germline V gene are SGHVS and FNYEAQ. V lost 4 bases to trimming and J lost 4 bases, with 10 bases between them. This CDR3 is 13 amino acids long. The chain's CDR3 is CASSYGTSTEAFF. Here the CDR3 DNA reads TGTGCCAGCAGCTACGGGACCTCCACTGAAGCTTTCTTT.

This clonotype was found many times. The chain uses TRBV2 and TRBJ1-2; no definite D call. The V and J ends lost 3 bases and 7 bases respectively, with 3 bases between them. This CDR3 region has 10 residues. The germline V gene encodes CDR1 SNHLY and CDR2 FYNNEI. The chain's CDR3 is CASSESGYTF. The CDR3 coding sequence is TGTGCCAGCAGTGAGAGTGGCTACACCTTC.

This clonotype turned up a few times. The CDR3 DNA reads TGTGCCACCAGCAGAACCAGCGGGAGCCAGTTGGGTGAGCAGTTCTTC. It specifies CATSRTSGSQLGEQFF. The chain has TRBV15 and TRBJ2-1; 8 bases are shared with TRBD2. The CDR3 is made up of 16 amino acids. Germline lookup yields CDR1 LNHNV and CDR2 YYDKDF (reference sequence). The V segment lost 2 bases and the J segment 9 bases; nucleotides outside the gene matches: 12.